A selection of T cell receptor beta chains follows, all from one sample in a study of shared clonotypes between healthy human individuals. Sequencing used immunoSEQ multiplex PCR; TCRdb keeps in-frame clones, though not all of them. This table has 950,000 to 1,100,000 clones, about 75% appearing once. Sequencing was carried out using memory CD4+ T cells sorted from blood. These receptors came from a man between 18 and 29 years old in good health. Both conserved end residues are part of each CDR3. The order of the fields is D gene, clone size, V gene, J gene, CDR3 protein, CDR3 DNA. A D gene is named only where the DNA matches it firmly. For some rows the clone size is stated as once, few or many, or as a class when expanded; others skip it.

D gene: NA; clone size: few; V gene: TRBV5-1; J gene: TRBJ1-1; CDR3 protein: CASSLVGTANTEAFF; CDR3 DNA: TGCGCCAGCAGCTTGGTGGGGACGGCGAACACTGAAGCTTTCTTT
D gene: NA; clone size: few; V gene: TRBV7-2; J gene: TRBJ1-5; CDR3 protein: CASSLVFNQPQHF; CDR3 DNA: TGTGCCAGCAGCTTAGTGTTCAATCAGCCCCAGCATTTT
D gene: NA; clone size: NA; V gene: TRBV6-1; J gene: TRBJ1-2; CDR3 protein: CASSENNRRAPTYGYTF; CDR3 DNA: TGTGCCAGCAGTGAGAATAACAGGAGGGCCCCGACGTATGGCTACACCTTC
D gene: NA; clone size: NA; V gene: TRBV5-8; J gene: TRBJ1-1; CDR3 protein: CASTYPTASMNTEAFF; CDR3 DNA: TGTGCCAGCACCTACCCGACAGCCAGCATGAACACTGAAGCTTTCTTT
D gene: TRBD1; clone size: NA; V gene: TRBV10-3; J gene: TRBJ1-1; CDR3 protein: CAISDRDSLNTEAFF; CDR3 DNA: TGTGCCATCAGTGACCGGGACAGCTTGAACACTGAAGCTTTCTTT
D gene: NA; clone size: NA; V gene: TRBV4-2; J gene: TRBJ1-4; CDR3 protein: CASSEGLRDGANEKLFF; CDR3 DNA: TGTGCCAGCAGCGAGGGACTGAGAGACGGGGCTAATGAAAAACTGTTTTTT
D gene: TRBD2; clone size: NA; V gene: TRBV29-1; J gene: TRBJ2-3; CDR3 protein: CSVDGRPTDTQYF; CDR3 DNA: TGCAGCGTTGACGGGAGGCCCACAGATACGCAGTATTTT
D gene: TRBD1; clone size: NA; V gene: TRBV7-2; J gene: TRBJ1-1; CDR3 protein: CASSLPGGMNTEDFF; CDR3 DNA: TGTGCCAGCAGCTTGCCAGGGGGTATGAACACTGAAGATTTCTTT
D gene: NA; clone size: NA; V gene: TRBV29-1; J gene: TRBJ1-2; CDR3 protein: CSVYTLYGYTF; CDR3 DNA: TGCAGCGTCTACACCTTGTATGGCTACACCTTC
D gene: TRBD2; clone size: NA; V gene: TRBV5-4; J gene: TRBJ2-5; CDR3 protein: CASSGSGGAQETQYF; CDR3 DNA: TGTGCCAGCAGCGGTAGCGGGGGGGCCCAAGAGACCCAGTACTTC
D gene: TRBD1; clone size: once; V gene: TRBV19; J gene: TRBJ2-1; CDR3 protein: CASSMEGTGVDEQFF; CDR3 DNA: TGTGCCAGTAGTATGGAGGGGACAGGGGTTGATGAGCAGTTCTTC
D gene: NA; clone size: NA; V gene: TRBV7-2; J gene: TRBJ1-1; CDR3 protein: CASSPDREKAFF; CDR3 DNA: TGTGCCAGCAGCCCGGACAGAGAAAAAGCTTTCTTT
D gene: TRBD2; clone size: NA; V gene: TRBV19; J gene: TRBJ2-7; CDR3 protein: CASSTPSGGASYEQYF; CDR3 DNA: TGTGCCAGTAGTACTCCCTCGGGAGGGGCATCCTACGAGCAGTACTTC
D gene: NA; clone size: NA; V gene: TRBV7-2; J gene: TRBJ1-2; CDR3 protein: CASSPQTANYGYTF; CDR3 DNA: TGTGCCAGCAGCCCTCAGACAGCTAACTATGGCTACACCTTC
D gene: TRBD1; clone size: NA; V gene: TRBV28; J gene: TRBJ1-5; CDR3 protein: CASSSPAAGQVNQPQHF; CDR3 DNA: TGTGCCAGCAGTTCCCCGGCCGCGGGACAGGTCAATCAGCCCCAGCATTTT
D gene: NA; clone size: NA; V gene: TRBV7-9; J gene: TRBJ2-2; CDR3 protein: CASSWLTLYSLDTGELFF; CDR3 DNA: TGTGCCAGCAGCTGGCTAACTCTTTACTCCCTGGACACCGGGGAGCTGTTTTTT
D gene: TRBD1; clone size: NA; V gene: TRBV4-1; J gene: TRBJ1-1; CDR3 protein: CASSPPGTGGTSFF; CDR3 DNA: TGCGCCAGCAGCCCGCCCGGGACAGGGGGCACATCTTTCTTT
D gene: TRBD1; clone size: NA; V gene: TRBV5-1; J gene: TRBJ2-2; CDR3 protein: CASSQAGGDTGELFF; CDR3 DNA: TGCGCCAGCAGCCAGGCAGGGGGCGACACCGGGGAGCTGTTTTTT
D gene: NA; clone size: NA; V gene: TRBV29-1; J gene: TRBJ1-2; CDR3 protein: CSVLPGERYGYTF; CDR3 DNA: TGCAGCGTATTACCAGGGGAAAGGTATGGCTACACCTTC
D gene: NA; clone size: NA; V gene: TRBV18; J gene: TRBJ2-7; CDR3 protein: CASSPLGSSYEQYF; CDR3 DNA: TGTGCCAGCTCACCACTGGGGTCGTCCTACGAGCAGTACTTC
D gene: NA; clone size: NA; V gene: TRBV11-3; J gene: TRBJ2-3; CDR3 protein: CASSLGADLGTDTQYF; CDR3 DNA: TGTGCCAGCAGCTTAGGGGCGGACCTGGGCACAGATACGCAGTATTTT
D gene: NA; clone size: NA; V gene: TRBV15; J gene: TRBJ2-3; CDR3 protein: CATNSRYADTQYF; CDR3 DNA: TGTGCCACCAATAGCCGGTACGCGGATACGCAGTATTTT
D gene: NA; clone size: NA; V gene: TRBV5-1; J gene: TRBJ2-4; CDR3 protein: CASSLVLGDKSIQYF; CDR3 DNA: TGCGCCAGCAGCTTGGTACTGGGGGACAAAAGCATTCAGTACTTC
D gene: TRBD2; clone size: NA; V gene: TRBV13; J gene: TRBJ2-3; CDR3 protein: CASSSIGLAGADTQYF; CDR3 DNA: TGTGCCAGCAGCTCAATAGGACTAGCGGGAGCAGATACGCAGTATTTT
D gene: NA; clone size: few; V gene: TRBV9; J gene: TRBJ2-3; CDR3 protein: CASSAGGGSADTQYF; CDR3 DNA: TGTGCCAGCAGCGCCGGGGGTGGTTCCGCAGATACGCAGTATTTT
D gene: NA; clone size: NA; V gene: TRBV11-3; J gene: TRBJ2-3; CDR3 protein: CASSLYSDTQYF; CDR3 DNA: TGTGCCAGCAGCCTATATTCAGATACGCAGTATTTT
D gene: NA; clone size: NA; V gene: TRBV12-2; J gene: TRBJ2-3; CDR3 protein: CASRLGSTDTQYF; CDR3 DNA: TGTGCAAGTCGCTTAGGCAGCACAGATACGCAGTATTTT
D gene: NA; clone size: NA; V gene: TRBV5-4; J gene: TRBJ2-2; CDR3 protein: CASPVAEELFF; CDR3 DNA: TGTGCCAGCCCGGTGGCCGAGGAGCTGTTTTTT
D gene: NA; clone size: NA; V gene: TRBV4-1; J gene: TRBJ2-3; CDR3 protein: CASSQMTGVTDTQYF; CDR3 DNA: TGCGCCAGCAGCCAAATGACAGGAGTCACAGATACGCAGTATTTT
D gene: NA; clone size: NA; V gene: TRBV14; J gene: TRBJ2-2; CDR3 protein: CASSQLTVGELFF; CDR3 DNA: TGTGCCAGCAGCCAATTGACAGTCGGGGAGCTGTTTTTT
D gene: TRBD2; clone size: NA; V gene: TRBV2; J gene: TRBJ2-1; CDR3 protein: CASSDAGGPSEQFF; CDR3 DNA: TGTGCCAGCAGTGACGCGGGGGGGCCGAGTGAGCAGTTCTTC
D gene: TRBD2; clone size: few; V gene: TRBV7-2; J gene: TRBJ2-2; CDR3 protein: CASSLKRLAGGHTGELFF; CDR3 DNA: TGTGCCAGCAGCTTAAAACGGCTAGCGGGGGGACACACCGGGGAGCTGTTTTTT
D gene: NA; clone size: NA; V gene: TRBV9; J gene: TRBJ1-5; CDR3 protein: CASSVGPSYNQPQHF; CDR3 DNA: TGTGCCAGCAGCGTAGGCCCTTCCTACAATCAGCCCCAGCATTTT
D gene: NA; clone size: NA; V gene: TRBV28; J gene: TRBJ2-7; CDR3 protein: CASRPGLGRYEQYF; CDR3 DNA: TGTGCCAGCAGACCTGGACTTGGGAGGTACGAGCAGTACTTC
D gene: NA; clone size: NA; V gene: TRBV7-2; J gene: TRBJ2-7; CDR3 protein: CASSPGRNYEQYF; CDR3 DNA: TGTGCCAGCAGCCCCGGACGGAACTACGAGCAGTACTTC
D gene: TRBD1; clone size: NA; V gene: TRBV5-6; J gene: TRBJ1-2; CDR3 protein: CASRSPPGQVNYGYTF; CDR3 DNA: TGTGCCAGCAGGAGCCCTCCGGGACAGGTTAACTATGGCTACACCTTC